This T cell receptor beta chain was documented in a study of shared clonotypes between healthy human individuals. Study-wide background: Donor ages ranged 18 to 49 years: two women, a few men. For every donor, three CD4 naive, three CD4 memory, two CD8 naive and one CD8 memory plates were used.

Sequencing was performed with immunoSEQ multiplex PCR; in TCRdb, only in-frame clones are kept and a portion is missing. Of 2 million to 2.5 million clones listed, roughly 90% are singletons. This CDR3 has 15 residues. Losses at the gene ends were 4 bases for V and 4 bases for J; bases not matched to a gene: 2. Germline assignment: CDR1 SGHTA and CDR2 FQGNSA. Sequenced: naive CD4+ T cells from PBMCs. Subset denoted: CD45RA+ positively selected. This rearrangement joins TRBV7-2 to TRBJ2-2, with 11 bases fitting TRBD1. The TCR comes from a man younger than 35 in good health. Some clones in this sample may be carry-over from other donors' samples. The CDR3 spells CASSWTGGSTGELFF. The DNA of the CDR3 is TGTGCCAGCAGCTGGACAGGGGGCAGCACCGGGGAGCTGTTTTTT.